This T cell receptor (beta chain) was retrieved from a study of blood T cells in healthy people across ages. Each of the donors had roughly 9.4 milliliters of peripheral blood drawn into EDTA-treated Vacutainer tubes. Isolation yielded PBMCs, at least 7 million per sample, in every case. On this clonotype: Its antigen is currently unknown.

Sample-barcoded 5' priming and a J-beta primer mix drove a second PCR of about 6 to 12 cycles. Each CDR3 protein gets one entry after TCRdb re-called the 5' RACE reads with MiXCR. The sample includes about a million distinct CDR3 sequences, roughly half of them seen just once. The germline V and J ends were trimmed by 3 bases and 1 base, with 16 bases remaining between them. Per the germline V gene, CDR1 is MGHDK and CDR2 is SYGVNS. The CDR3 consists of 18 residues. Study conclusions and caveats: In older individuals, TCR beta diversity per million T cells was lower, falling roughly linearly with age. Both naive CD4+ cell counts and diversity were greater in long-lived donors than in aged donors.

The sequenced sample consisted of blood. The genes are TRBV25-1 and TRBJ2-6, with D possibly TRBD2 on 7 matching bases. The TCR comes from a woman in her fifties or sixties in good health. CDR3 nucleotides: TGTGCCAGCAGTGAGGGGGGGTCGGGGGCTTCTGGGGCCAACGTCCTGACTTTC. Protein product: CASSEGGSGASGANVLTF.